This entry concerns a single TCR beta chain. The data originate from a study of blood T cell repertoires in COVID-19. Looked up from germline, CDR1 is MNHEY and CDR2 is SVGAGI. The CDR3 is made up of 15 amino acids. With 6 bases removed from V and 3 bases from J, the gap between germline ends came to 18 bases. How the authors handled the data: Using reference gene primer amplification, nucleated cell counts were estimated. Profiling relied on immunoSEQ multiplex PCR, and the TCRdb table lists in-frame clones only, not all of them. V and J calls and clone size come straight from that table; D and trimming were deduced from the DNA. The table lists around 250,000 clones, roughly 89% of them singletons.

The sequencing input was peripheral blood. The V and J genes are TRBV6-5 and TRBJ2-7; a weak D match, TRBD1 (8 bases). The clonotype comes from a woman in her twenties or thirties with active or convalescent COVID-19. The CDR3 spells CASRPNRGGIYEQYF. CDR3 coding DNA: TGTGCCAGCAGGCCTAACAGGGGGGGGATCTACGAGCAGTACTTC.